The 28 T cell receptor beta chains below were found in one sample sequenced in a study of blood T cell repertoires in COVID-19. This table comes from immunoSEQ multiplex PCR, and its TCRdb copy is limited to in-frame clones, with some not included. The data show 150,000 to 160,000 clones, roughly 80% seen once. Sequencing was performed on peripheral blood. The receptors derive from a man in his fifties or sixties with acute or convalescent COVID-19.

The chain is built from TRBV6-5 and TRBJ1-6; maybe TRBD1 (5 bases). V dropped 7 bases and J dropped 7 bases, with 11 bases sitting between them. This CDR3 is 13 amino acids long. Looked up from germline, CDR1 is MNHEY and CDR2 is SVGAGI. In DNA form, the CDR3 reads TGTGCCAGCACCCCGGGGGGGAATTCACCCCTCCACTTT. It translates to CASTPGGNSPLHF.

J is TRBJ2-6 and V is TRBV5-4; D remains unclear. V was shortened by 2 bases and J by 2 bases, with 8 bases between the two germline ends. CDR1 and CDR2 from the germline V gene are SGHNT and YYREEE (reference sequence). CDR3 length: 15 residues. Here the CDR3 reads CASSLGGTGANVLTF. CDR3 nucleotides: TGTGCCAGCAGCTTAGGCGGAACTGGGGCCAACGTCCTGACTTTC.

The chain couples TRBV5-4 to TRBJ2-2; D is ambiguous. Germline lookup yields CDR1 SGHNT and CDR2 YYREEE (reference sequence). V gave up 2 bases and J gave up 7 bases, with 9 bases separating them. The CDR3 contains 13 residues. CDR3 region: CASSFGDVGELFF. Written as DNA, the CDR3 is TGTGCCAGCAGCTTTGGAGACGTCGGGGAGCTGTTTTTT.

This chain uses TRBV3-1 (or the pseudogene TRBV3-2) with TRBJ2-3; D ambiguous. Germline CDR1 is LGHDT and CDR2 is YNNKEL (reference sequence). The CDR3 length is 14 residues. V lost 4 bases and J lost 1, with 9 bases in between. The CDR3 here is CASSLADGTDTQYF. In nucleotides, the CDR3 is TGTGCCAGCAGCCTAGCTGACGGCACAGATACGCAGTATTTT.

The chain joins TRBV6-2 or TRBV6-3 to TRBJ1-2; no clear D. Germline V lookup: CDR1 MNHEY, CDR2 SVGEGT. There are 16 residues in the CDR3. V was pared by 0 bases and J by 4 bases, with 15 bases between. The DNA for the CDR3 is TGTGCCAGCAGTTACTCGATACGGGAGTCTTCCTATGGCTACACCTTC. It is translated as CASSYSIRESSYGYTF.

The chain recombines TRBV27 with TRBJ2-5, with TRBD2 matching over 13 bases. This CDR3 is built from 17 residues. Germline trimming cut 5 bases from V and 5 bases from J; bases unmatched to any gene: 11. Germline values: CDR1 MNHEY, CDR2 SMNVEV (reference sequence). CDR3 amino acids: CASSPRWTSGSGETQYF. CDR3 nucleotides: TGTGCCAGCAGTCCCCGATGGACTAGCGGGAGCGGGGAGACCCAGTACTTC.

The V and J genes are TRBV2 and TRBJ1-5; 10 bases align to TRBD1. Looked up from germline, CDR1 is SNHLY and CDR2 is FYNNEI. CDR3 length equals 16 residues. Trimming took 8 bases from V and 3 from J; bases not matched to a gene: 10. CDR3 nucleotide sequence: TGTGCCAGCCAGGTGGGGACAGGGGCTTCCAATCAGCCCCAGCATTTT. Amino acids: CASQVGTGASNQPQHF.

The chain couples TRBV7-9 to TRBJ2-2; no clear D gene. CDR3 length: 14 amino acids. Germline V gene lookup returns CDR1 SEHNR and CDR2 FQNEAQ (reference sequence). The V end lost 4 bases, the J end lost 0 bases, and 6 bases lay between the germline ends. Written as DNA, the CDR3 is TGTGCCAGCAGCTCGCAGACGAACACCGGGGAGCTGTTTTTT. Amino acid sequence: CASSSQTNTGELFF.

The chain uses TRBV30 and TRBJ2-1, with 13 bases fitting TRBD2. This CDR3 spans 16 amino acids. Unmatched junction bases numbered 6, after V lost 0 bases and J lost 7 bases. From germline, CDR1 is GTSNPN and CDR2 SVGIG (reference sequence). CDR3 region: CAWSVTRTSGGNEQFF. The CDR3 DNA follows: TGTGCCTGGAGTGTAACAAGGACTAGCGGGGGAAATGAGCAGTTCTTC.

The chain links TRBV4-3 to TRBJ2-6; D gene unclear. The germline CDR1 and CDR2 sequences are LGHNA and YSLEER. The V and J ends lost 3 bases and 0 bases respectively, with 9 bases between them. The CDR3 spans 16 residues. This CDR3 is CASSHSKSSGANVLTF. CDR3 nucleotide sequence: TGCGCCAGCAGCCACTCCAAGAGCTCTGGGGCCAACGTCCTGACTTTC.

This clone was seen once. Written as DNA, the CDR3 is TGTGCCAGCAGCTTAAACAGGGAACCGTTCTATGGCTACACCTTC. Its translation is CASSLNREPFYGYTF. The chain couples TRBV11-2 to TRBJ1-2, with D possibly TRBD1 on 6 matching bases. Germline lookup yields CDR1 SGHAT and CDR2 FQNNGV. There are 15 residues in the CDR3. V was clipped by 2 bases and J by 4 bases, with 14 bases between them.

This chain joins TRBV28 and TRBJ2-6; 7 bases map to TRBD1. The CDR3 contains 19 residues. Germline CDR1 is MDHEN and CDR2 is SYDVKM. Trimming cost V 5 bases and J 0 bases; bases outside gene matches: 13. CDR3 sequence reads: CASSPLDRPHYSGANVLTF. Here the CDR3 DNA reads TGTGCCAGCAGTCCGCTGGACAGGCCGCATTACTCTGGGGCCAACGTCCTGACTTTC. Variable domain in full (rest from reference TRBV28 and TRBJ2-6): DVKVTQSSRYLVKRTGEKVFLECVQDMDHENMFWYRQDPGLGLRLIYFSYDVKMKEKGDIPEGYSVSREKKERFSLILESASTNQTSMYLCASSPLDRPHYSGANVLTFGAGSRLTVL.

The chain combines TRBV12-3 or TRBV12-4 with TRBJ1-5, with D perhaps TRBD1 (6 bases). The CDR3 is made up of 13 amino acids. With 6 bases removed from V and 6 bases from J, the gap between germline ends came to 12 bases. The DNA of the CDR3 is TGTGCCAGCAGGATGGACAGAGGTCAGCCCCAGCATTTT. Encoded protein: CASRMDRGQPQHF.

The V gene is TRBV4-3, the J gene TRBJ2-5; no firm D call. Germline lookup yields CDR1 LGHNA and CDR2 YSLEER. With 3 bases removed from V and 0 bases from J, the gap between germline ends came to 11 bases. This CDR3 has 15 residues. CDR3 nucleotide sequence: TGCGCCAGCAGCCAGACCCCCGACAACCAAGAGACCCAGTACTTC. Translating it yields CASSQTPDNQETQYF.

This clone has just a few counts. The rearrangement links TRBV5-6 to TRBJ1-2, with 10 nucleotides matching TRBD1. Germline CDR1 and CDR2: SGHDT and YYEEEE. There are 17 residues in the CDR3. The ends lost 4 bases at V and 4 bases at J; junction bases unmatched: 13. The CDR3 DNA follows: TGTGCCAGCAGCCGAGATGGCGGGACAGGGGCCACCTATGGCTACACCTTC. Amino acids: CASSRDGGTGATYGYTF.

The CDR3 sequence: CATGGSMAGNTIYF. The CDR3 DNA is TGTGCCACCGGGGGTTCCATGGCTGGAAACACCATATATTTT. The V call is TRBV7-2, the J call TRBJ1-3; tentative D call: TRBD1 (5 bases). The CDR3 is 14 residues long. V was clipped by 10 bases and J by 2 bases, with 15 bases between them. CDR1 SGHTA and CDR2 FQGNSA come from the germline V gene.

The V gene is TRBV3-1 (or the pseudogene TRBV3-2), the J gene TRBJ1-1; 7 bases align to TRBD1. CDR1 LGHDT and CDR2 YNNKEL come from the germline V gene (reference sequence). The CDR3 is 13 residues long. J gave up 4 bases and V 6 bases, and 5 bases lay outside the gene matches. The DNA for the CDR3 is TGTGCCAGCAGACGCGAGGGGGCCACTGAAGCTTTCTTT. Amino acid sequence: CASRREGATEAFF.

The genes are TRBV19 and TRBJ1-5; 7 nucleotides align to TRBD1. The junction had 11 bases not matched to a gene; V was cut back by 2 bases and J by 10 bases. CDR1 LNHDA and CDR2 SQIVND come from the germline V gene (reference sequence). The length of the CDR3 is 15 residues. The CDR3 is CASSILQGQVRPQHF. CDR3 DNA sequence: TGTGCCAGTAGTATATTACAGGGGCAGGTGCGACCCCAGCATTTT. Together with reference TRBV19 and TRBJ1-5, the CDR3 gives the full variable domain: DGGITQSPKYLFRKEGQNVTLSCEQNLNHDAMYWYRQDPGQGLRLIYYSQIVNDFQKGDIAEGYSVSREKKESFPLTVTSAQKNPTAFYLCASSILQGQVRPQHFGDGTRLSIL.

This clone has only one observation. This chain links TRBV29-1 with TRBJ1-3; a weak D match, TRBD1 (6 bases). Trimming cost V 5 bases and J 0 bases, with 14 bases left between them. The germline gives CDR1 SQVTM, CDR2 ANQGSEA. CDR3 size: 15 residues. The CDR3 loop is CSVKTGTSSGNTIYF. CDR3 coding DNA: TGCAGCGTTAAGACAGGCACTAGCTCTGGAAACACCATATATTTT.

This clone was observed a handful of times. The chain is built from TRBV4-3 and TRBJ2-3, with a tentative D call TRBD2 (5 bases). The CDR3 has 14 amino acids. The germline CDR1 and CDR2 sequences are LGHNA and YSLEER. V was trimmed by 0 bases and J by 8 bases, leaving 12 bases between them. The CDR3 coding sequence is TGCGCCAGCAGCCAAGATCAGACGGCGGGTACGCAGTATTTT. Protein: CASSQDQTAGTQYF.

The J gene is TRBJ1-2, the V gene TRBV27, with D tentatively TRBD1 (6 bases). Germline V lookup: CDR1 MNHEY, CDR2 SMNVEV (reference sequence). The V end was cut by 6 bases, the J end by 7 bases, with 21 bases between. This CDR3 has 15 amino acids. The CDR3 bases are TGTGCCAGCAGGCTGGACGGCAGGGGTATCTTTGGCTACACCTTC. As protein: CASRLDGRGIFGYTF.

J is TRBJ2-1 and V is TRBV28; 7 positions match TRBD2. The CDR3 is 16 residues long. Germline lookup yields CDR1 MDHEN and CDR2 SYDVKM. Losses at the gene ends were 6 bases for V and 6 bases for J; bases not matched to a gene: 14. The CDR3 is CASSPWRESRGNEQFF. For the CDR3, the DNA is TGTGCCAGCAGCCCGTGGCGGGAGTCACGAGGCAATGAGCAGTTCTTC.

CDR3 bases: TGTGCCAGCCGACAGGGGCCTAGCTATGGCTACACCTTC. Its translation: CASRQGPSYGYTF. The J gene is TRBJ1-2, the V gene TRBV28; 8 bases fit TRBD1. Per the germline V gene, CDR1 is MDHEN and CDR2 is SYDVKM. After removal of 8 bases from V and 4 bases from J, the junction contained 6 bases not matched to a gene. This CDR3 is built from 13 residues.

This rearrangement joins TRBV10-3 to TRBJ2-1; TRBD2 aligns across 12 bases. This CDR3 is built from 15 residues. CDR1 and CDR2 from the germline V gene are ENHRY and SYGVKD. V was pared by 4 bases and J by 6 bases, with 4 bases of the junction left unmatched. CDR3 region: CAISGPGLAGNEQFF. The CDR3 DNA reads TGTGCCATCAGTGGACCGGGACTAGCGGGCAATGAGCAGTTCTTC.

The V gene is TRBV29-1, the J gene TRBJ2-2, with a tentative D call TRBD1 (6 bases). Germline values: CDR1 SQVTM, CDR2 ANQGSEA. Trimming took 7 bases from V and 8 from J, leaving 14 bases between them. The CDR3 loop spans 12 amino acids. In DNA form, the CDR3 reads TGCAGCGCTGGACAGCCCTCGGGGGAGCTGTTTTTT. Translated: CSAGQPSGELFF.

This clone was observed a few times. V and J are TRBV18 and TRBJ1-5; 7 nucleotides align to TRBD1. The V and J ends lost 3 bases and 3 bases, in that order; junction bases with no gene match: 2. Germline V lookup: CDR1 KGHSH, CDR2 LQKENI. The CDR3 spans 14 residues. CDR3 nucleotides: TGTGCCAGCTCACCGACAGGGATCAATCAGCCCCAGCATTTT. Its translation is CASSPTGINQPQHF.

The chain carries TRBV5-1 and TRBJ2-7; the D gene is possibly TRBD1 (5 bases). Germline CDR1 and CDR2: SGHRS and YFSETQ. The CDR3 contains 14 residues. Deletions cut 0 bases from V and 2 bases from J, with 9 bases between. The DNA for the CDR3 is TGCGCCAGCAGCTTGGCCCAGGGTACCTACGAGCAGTACTTC. Translating it yields CASSLAQGTYEQYF. The full variable domain, in which reference TRBV5-1 and TRBJ2-7 provide the parts outside the CDR3, is KAGVTQTPRYLIKTRGQQVTLSCSPISGHRSVSWYQQTPGQGLQFLFEYFSETQRNKGNFPGRFSGRQFSNSRSEMNVSTLELGDSALYLCASSLAQGTYEQYFGPGTRLTVT.

The rearrangement joins TRBV4-1 to TRBJ1-6, with D possibly TRBD1 on 6 matching bases. V lost 4 bases and J lost 1, with 23 bases in between. The CDR3 is made up of 20 amino acids. Germline loops: CDR1 MGHRA, CDR2 YSYEKL. The CDR3 sequence is CASSLTGTLLQWSYNSPLHF. CDR3 coding DNA: TGCGCCAGCAGCCTGACCGGGACACTTCTACAGTGGTCCTATAATTCACCCCTCCACTTT.